This T cell receptor (beta chain) was identified during a study of HIV-infected children after antiretroviral therapy interruption. Study at large: Most participating children were previously exposed to EBV and CMV.

Treatment defined: PENTA 11 planned treatment interruption arm or continuous ART arm. The CDR3 runs 14 residues. CDR1 is DFQATT and CDR2 is SNEGSKA in the germline V gene (reference sequence). V dropped 3 bases and J dropped 7; count of bases not matched to a gene: 7. RNA-based 3' RACE libraries used unique molecular identifiers. One entry per CDR3 protein, called by TCRdb with MiXCR from the 3' RACE reads. The sample includes around 50,000 distinct CDR3 sequences, around 4.5% of them seen just once. This clonotype was recorded many times. The antigen is undetermined. General study points: The CD45RA+ naive sort may contain some EMRA or stem memory cells.

Sequenced here: CD45RA+ CD4+ T cells from PBMCs, pooled from several time points, sampled from a donor given antiretroviral therapy, either interrupted or continuous. Noted subset: naive CD4+ CD45RA+ CD45RO- T cells. This receptor was identified in a pool of human donors with HIV. V and J are TRBV20-1 and TRBJ1-4, with TRBD1 matching 8 bases. CDR3 residues: CSASGPQGAEKLFF. The CDR3 bases are TGCAGTGCTAGCGGCCCCCAGGGGGCTGAAAAACTGTTTTTT.